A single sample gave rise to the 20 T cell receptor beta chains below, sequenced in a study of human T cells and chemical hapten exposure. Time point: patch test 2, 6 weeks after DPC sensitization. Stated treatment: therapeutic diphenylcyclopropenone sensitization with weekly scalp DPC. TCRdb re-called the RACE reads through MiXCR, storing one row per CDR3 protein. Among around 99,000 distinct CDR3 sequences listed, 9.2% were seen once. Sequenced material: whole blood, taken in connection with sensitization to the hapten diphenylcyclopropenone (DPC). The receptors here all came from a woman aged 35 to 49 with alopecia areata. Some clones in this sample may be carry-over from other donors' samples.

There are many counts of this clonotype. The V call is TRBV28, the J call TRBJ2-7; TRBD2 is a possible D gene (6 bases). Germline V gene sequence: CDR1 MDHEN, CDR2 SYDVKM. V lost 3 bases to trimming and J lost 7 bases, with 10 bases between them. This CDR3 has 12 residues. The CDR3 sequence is CASSFGRGEQYF. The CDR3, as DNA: TGTGCCAGCAGTTTTGGCCGGGGGGAGCAGTACTTC.

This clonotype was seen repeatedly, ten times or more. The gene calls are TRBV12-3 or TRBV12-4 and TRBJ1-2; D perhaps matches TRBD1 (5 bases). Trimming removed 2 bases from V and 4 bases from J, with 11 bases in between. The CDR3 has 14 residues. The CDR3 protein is CASSLLSGSYGYTF. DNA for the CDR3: TGTGCCAGCAGTTTACTCTCAGGGTCCTATGGCTACACCTTC.

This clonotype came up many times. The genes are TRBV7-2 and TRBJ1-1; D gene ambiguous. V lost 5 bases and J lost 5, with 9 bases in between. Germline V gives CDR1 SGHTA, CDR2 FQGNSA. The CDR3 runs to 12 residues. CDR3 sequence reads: CASSMRPTEAFF. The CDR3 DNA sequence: TGTGCCAGCAGCATGAGACCGACTGAAGCTTTCTTT.

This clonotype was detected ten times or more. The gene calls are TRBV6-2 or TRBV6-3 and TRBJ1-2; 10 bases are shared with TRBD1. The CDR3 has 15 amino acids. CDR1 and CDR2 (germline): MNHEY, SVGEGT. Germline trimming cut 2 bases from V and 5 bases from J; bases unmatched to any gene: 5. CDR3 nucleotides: TGTGCCAGCAGTTACGCCGGACAGGGGGGTTATGGCTACACCTTC. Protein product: CASSYAGQGGYGYTF.

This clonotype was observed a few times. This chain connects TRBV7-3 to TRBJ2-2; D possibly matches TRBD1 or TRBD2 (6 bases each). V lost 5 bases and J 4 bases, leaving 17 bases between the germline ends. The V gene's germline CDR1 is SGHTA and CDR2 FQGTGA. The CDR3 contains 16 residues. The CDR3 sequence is CASSHPLGGGTGELFF. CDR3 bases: TGTGCCAGCAGCCATCCTTTGGGGGGCGGCACCGGGGAGCTGTTTTTT.

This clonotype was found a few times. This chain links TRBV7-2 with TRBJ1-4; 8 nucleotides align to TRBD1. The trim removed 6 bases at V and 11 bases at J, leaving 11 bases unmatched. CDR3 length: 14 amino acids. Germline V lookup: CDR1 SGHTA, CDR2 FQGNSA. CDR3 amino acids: CASSPGGNMGKLFF. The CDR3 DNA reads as TGTGCCAGCAGTCCAGGGGGCAATATGGGGAAACTGTTTTTT.

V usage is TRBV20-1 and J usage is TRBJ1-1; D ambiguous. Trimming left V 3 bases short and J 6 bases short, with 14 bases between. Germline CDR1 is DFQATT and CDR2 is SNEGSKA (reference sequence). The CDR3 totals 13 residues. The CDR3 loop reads CSARDRRTSEAFF. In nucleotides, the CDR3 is TGCAGTGCTAGGGACCGCCGAACCTCTGAAGCTTTCTTT.

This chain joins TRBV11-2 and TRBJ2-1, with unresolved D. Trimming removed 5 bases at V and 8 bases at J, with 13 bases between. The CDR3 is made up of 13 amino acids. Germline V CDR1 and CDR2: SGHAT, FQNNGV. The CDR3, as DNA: TGTGCCAGCAGCCCACCCCGTCTCGATGAGCAGTTCTTC. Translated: CASSPPRLDEQFF. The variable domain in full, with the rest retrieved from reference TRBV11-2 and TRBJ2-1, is EAGVAQSPRYKIIEKRQSVAFWCNPISGHATLYWYQQILGQGPKLLIQFQNNGVVDDSQLPKDRFSAERLKGVDSTLKIQPAKLEDSAVYLCASSPPRLDEQFFGPGTRLTVL.

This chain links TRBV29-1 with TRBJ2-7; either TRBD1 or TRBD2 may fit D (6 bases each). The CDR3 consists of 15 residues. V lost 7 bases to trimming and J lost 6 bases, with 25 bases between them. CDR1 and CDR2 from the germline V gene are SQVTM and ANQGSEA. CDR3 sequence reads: CSAKRQWGAGGEQYF. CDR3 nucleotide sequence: TGCAGCGCCAAGCGACAGTGGGGGGCGGGCGGCGAGCAGTACTTC.

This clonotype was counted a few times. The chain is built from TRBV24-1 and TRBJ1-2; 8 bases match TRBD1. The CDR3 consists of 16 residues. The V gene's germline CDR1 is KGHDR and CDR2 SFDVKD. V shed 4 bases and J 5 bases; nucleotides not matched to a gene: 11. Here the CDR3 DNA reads TGTGCCACCAGTGACAACGGACAGGGATCAGGGTATGGCTACACCTTC. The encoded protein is CATSDNGQGSGYGYTF.

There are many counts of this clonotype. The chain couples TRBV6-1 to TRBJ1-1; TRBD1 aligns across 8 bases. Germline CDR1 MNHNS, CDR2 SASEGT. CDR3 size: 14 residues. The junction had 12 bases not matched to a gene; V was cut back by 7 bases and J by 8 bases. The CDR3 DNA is TGTGCCAGCAAGCCAATTATCCAGGGGGCGGAAGCTTTCTTT. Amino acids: CASKPIIQGAEAFF.

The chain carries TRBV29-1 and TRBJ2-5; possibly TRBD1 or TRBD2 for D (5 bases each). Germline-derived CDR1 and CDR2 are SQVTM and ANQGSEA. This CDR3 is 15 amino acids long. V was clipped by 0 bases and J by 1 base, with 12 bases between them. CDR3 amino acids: CSVEDRDRPQETQYF. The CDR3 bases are TGCAGCGTTGAAGATCGGGACCGCCCCCAAGAGACCCAGTACTTC.

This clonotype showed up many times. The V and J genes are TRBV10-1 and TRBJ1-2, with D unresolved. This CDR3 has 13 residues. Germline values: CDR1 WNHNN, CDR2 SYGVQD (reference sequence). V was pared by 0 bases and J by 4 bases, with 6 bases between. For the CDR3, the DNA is TGCGCCAGCAGTGAGTCTAGGAGCTATGGCTACACCTTC. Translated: CASSESRSYGYTF.

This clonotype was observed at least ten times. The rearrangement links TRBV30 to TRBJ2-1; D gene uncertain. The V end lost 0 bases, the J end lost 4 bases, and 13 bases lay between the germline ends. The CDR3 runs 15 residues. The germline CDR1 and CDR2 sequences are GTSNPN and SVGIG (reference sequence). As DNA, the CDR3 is TGTGCCTGGAGTGTTGGGTTTCTTTCTTACAATGAGCAGTTCTTC. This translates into CAWSVGFLSYNEQFF. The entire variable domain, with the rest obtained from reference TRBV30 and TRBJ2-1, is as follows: SQTIHQWPATLVQPVGSPLSLECTVEGTSNPNLYWYRQAAGRGLQLLFYSVGIGQISSEVPQNLSASRPQDRQFILSSKKLLLSDSGFYLCAWSVGFLSYNEQFFGPGTRLTVL.

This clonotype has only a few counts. The CDR3 nucleotides read TGTGCCAGCAGCCTACGGACAGAAAACTATGGCTACACCTTC. This translates into CASSLRTENYGYTF. V is TRBV3-1 and J is TRBJ1-2, with a tentative D call TRBD1 (6 bases). Germline CDR1 and CDR2: LGHDT and YNNKEL (reference sequence). The CDR3 length is 14 residues. Deletions cut 4 bases from V and 2 bases from J, with 11 bases between.

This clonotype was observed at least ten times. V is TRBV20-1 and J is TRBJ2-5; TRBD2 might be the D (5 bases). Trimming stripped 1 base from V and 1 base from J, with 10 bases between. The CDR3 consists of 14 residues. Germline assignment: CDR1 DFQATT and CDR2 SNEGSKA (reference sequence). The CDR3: CSARGPSGQETQYF. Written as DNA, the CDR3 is TGCAGTGCTAGAGGGCCAAGCGGCCAAGAGACCCAGTACTTC.

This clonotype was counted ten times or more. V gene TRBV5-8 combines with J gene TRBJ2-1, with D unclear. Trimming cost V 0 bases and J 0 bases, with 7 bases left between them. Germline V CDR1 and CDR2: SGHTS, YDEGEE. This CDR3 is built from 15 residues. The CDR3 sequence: CASSLDLSSYNEQFF. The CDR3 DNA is TGTGCCAGCAGCTTGGACCTGAGCTCCTACAATGAGCAGTTCTTC.

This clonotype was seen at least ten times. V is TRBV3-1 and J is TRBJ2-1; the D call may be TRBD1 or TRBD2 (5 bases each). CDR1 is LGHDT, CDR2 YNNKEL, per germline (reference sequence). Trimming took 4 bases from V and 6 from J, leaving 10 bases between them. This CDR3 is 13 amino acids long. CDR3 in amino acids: CASSRDLLNEQFF. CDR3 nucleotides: TGTGCCAGCAGCCGGGACCTGCTCAATGAGCAGTTCTTC.

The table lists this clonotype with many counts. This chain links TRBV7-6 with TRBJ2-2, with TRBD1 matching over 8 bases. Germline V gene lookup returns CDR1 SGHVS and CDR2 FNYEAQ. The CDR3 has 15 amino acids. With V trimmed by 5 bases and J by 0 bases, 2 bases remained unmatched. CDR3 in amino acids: CASSPDRANTGELFF. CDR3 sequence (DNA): TGTGCCAGCAGCCCGGACAGGGCGAACACCGGGGAGCTGTTTTTT.

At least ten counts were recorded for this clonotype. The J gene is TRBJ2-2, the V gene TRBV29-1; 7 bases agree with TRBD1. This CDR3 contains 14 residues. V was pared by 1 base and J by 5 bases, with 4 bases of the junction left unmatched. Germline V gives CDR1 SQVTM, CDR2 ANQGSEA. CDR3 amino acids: CSVEAQTGTGELFF. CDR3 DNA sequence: TGCAGCGTTGAAGCCCAGACAGGGACCGGGGAGCTGTTTTTT.